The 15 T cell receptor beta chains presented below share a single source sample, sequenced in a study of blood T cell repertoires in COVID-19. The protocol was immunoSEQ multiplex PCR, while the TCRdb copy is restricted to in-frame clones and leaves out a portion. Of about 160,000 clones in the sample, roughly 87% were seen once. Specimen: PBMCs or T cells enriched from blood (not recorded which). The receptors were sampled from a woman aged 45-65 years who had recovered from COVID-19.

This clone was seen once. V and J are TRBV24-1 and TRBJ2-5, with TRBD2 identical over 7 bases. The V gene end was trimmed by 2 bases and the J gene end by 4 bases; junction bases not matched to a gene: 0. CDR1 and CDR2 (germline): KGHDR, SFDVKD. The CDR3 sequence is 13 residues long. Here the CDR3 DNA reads TGTGCCACCAGTGATTGGGAGGGAGAGACCCAGTACTTC. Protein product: CATSDWEGETQYF.

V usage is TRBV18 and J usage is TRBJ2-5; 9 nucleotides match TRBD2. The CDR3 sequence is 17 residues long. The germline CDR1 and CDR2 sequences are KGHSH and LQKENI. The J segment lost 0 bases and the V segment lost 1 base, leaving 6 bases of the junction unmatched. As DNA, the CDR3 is TGTGCCAGCTCACCACAGCGGAGCGGGGGGTACCAAGAGACCCAGTACTTC. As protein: CASSPQRSGGYQETQYF.

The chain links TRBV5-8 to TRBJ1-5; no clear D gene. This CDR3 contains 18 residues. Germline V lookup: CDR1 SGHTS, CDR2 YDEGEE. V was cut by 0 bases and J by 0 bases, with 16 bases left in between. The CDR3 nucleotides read TGTGCCAGCAGCTTGGCCGACTACGGAGTCTATAGCAATCAGCCCCAGCATTTT. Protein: CASSLADYGVYSNQPQHF.

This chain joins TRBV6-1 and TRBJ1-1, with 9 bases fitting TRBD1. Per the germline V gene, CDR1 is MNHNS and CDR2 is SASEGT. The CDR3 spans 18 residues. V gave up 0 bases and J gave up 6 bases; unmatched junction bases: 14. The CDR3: CASSEAWGGQGARAEAFF. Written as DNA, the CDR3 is TGTGCCAGCAGTGAAGCGTGGGGGGGACAGGGAGCGCGGGCTGAAGCTTTCTTT.

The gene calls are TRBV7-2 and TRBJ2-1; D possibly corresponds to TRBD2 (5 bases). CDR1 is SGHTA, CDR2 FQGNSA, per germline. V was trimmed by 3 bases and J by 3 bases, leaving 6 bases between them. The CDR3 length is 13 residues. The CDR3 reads CASSLDFYNEQFF. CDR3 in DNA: TGTGCCAGCAGCTTGGACTTCTACAATGAGCAGTTCTTC. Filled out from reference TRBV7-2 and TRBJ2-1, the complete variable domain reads GAGVSQSPSNKVTEKGKDVELRCDPISGHTALYWYRQSLGQGLEFLIYFQGNSAPDKSGLPSDRFSAERTGGSVSTLTIQRTQQEDSAVYLCASSLDFYNEQFFGPGTRLTVL.

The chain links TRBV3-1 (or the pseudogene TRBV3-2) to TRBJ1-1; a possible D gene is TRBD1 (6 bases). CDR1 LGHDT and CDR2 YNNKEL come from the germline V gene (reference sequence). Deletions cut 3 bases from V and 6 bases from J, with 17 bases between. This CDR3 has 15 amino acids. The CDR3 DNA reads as TGTGCCAGCAGCCATAGCCCAGGGGAGTATTCTGAAGCTTTCTTT. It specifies CASSHSPGEYSEAFF.

The CDR3 loop reads CASSSRLAHSYEQYF. CDR3 coding DNA: TGTGCCAGCAGCTCCCGGCTAGCGCACTCCTACGAGCAGTACTTC. The chain couples TRBV11-2 to TRBJ2-7; a weak D match, TRBD2 (6 bases). The length of the CDR3 is 15 residues. V lost 4 bases and J 0 bases, leaving 13 bases between the germline ends. Germline loops: CDR1 SGHAT, CDR2 FQNNGV. The entire variable domain, with the rest obtained from reference TRBV11-2 and TRBJ2-7, is as follows: EAGVAQSPRYKIIEKRQSVAFWCNPISGHATLYWYQQILGQGPKLLIQFQNNGVVDDSQLPKDRFSAERLKGVDSTLKIQPAKLEDSAVYLCASSSRLAHSYEQYFGPGTRLTVT.

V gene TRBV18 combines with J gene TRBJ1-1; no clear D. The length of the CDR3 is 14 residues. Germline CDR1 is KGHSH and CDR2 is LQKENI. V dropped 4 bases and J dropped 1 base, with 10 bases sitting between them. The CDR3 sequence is CASSLIEGNTEAFF. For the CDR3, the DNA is TGTGCCAGCTCACTCATCGAGGGGAACACTGAAGCTTTCTTT. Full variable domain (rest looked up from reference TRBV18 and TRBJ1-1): NAGVMQNPRHLVRRRGQEARLRCSPMKGHSHVYWYRQLPEEGLKFMVYLQKENIIDESGMPKERFSAEFPKEGPSILRIQQVVRGDSAAYFCASSLIEGNTEAFFGQGTRLTVV.

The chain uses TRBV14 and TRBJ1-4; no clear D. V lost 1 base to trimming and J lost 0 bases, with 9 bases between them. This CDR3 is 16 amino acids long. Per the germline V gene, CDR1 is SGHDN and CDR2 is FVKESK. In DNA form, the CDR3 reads TGTGCCAGCAGCCAAGCTATTTCTGCAACTAATGAAAAACTGTTTTTT. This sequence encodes CASSQAISATNEKLFF.

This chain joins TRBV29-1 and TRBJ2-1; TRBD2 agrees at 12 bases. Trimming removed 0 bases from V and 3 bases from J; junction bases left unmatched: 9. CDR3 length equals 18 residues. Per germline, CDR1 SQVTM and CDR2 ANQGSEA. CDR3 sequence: CSVEDLALAGGFYNEQFF. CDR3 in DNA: TGCAGCGTTGAAGATCTAGCGCTAGCGGGAGGGTTCTACAATGAGCAGTTCTTC.

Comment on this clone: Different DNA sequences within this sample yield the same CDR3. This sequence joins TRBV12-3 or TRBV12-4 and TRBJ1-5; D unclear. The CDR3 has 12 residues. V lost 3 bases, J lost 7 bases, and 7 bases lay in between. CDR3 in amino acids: CASSLREQPQHF. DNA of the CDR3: TGTGCCAGCAGTTTGAGGGAGCAGCCCCAGCATTTT.

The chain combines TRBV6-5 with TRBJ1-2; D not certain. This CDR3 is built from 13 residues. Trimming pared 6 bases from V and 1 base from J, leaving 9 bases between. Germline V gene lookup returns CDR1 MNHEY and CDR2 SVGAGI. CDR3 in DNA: TGTGCCAGCAGGGCTACAGTTAACTATGGCTACACCTTC. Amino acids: CASRATVNYGYTF.

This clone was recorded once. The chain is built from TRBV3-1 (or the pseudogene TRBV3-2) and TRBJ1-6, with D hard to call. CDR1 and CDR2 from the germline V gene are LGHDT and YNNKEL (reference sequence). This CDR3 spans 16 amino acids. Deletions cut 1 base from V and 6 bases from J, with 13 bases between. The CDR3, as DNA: TGTGCCAGCAGCCAAGCCGGAGGGATTCCTAATTCACCCCTCCACTTT. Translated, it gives CASSQAGGIPNSPLHF.

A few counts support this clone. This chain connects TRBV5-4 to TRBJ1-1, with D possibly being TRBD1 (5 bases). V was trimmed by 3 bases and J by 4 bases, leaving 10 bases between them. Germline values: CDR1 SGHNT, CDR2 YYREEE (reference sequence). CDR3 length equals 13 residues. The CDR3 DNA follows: TGTGCCAGCAGCTCCGGGAGGGGCACTGAAGCTTTCTTT. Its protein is CASSSGRGTEAFF.

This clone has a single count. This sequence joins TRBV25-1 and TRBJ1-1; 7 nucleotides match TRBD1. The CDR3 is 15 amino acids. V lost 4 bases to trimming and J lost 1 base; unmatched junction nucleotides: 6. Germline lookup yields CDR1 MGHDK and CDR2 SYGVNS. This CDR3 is CASSGPGTANTEAFF. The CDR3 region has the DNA TGTGCCAGCAGTGGCCCCGGGACAGCGAACACTGAAGCTTTCTTT.